This T cell receptor beta chain was sequenced in a study of T cells in Graves' hyperthyroidism and ophthalmopathy. TCR beta CDR3 sequences were amplified from RNA transcripts. In the first-round RT-PCR of the TCR CDR3, the HTBI primer set was used. TCRdb reprocessed the multiplex PCR reads via MiXCR and lists one record per CDR3 protein. The table shows roughly 510,000 distinct CDR3 sequences, with 40% to 55% occurring only once. The CDR3 totals 15 residues. A remark on this clonotype: A junction boundary mismatches the germline segment, possibly from a read error.

What was sequenced was peripheral blood or thyroid tissue (not recorded which). The source is an adult woman with Graves' disease, either hyperthyroidism or ophthalmopathy (not recorded which). The chain recombines TRBV12-3 or TRBV12-4 with TRBJ2-2; D not resolved. The CDR3, as DNA: TGTGCCAGCAGTTTAGTTGGGATGAACGCCGGGGAGCTGTTTTTT. It specifies CASSLVGMNAGELFF.